These 12 T cell receptor beta chains were all obtained from the same sample, sequenced in a study of blood T cells in healthy people across ages. Combining a sample-barcoded 5' primer with a J-beta primer mix, a second PCR ran for about 7 to 11 cycles. TCRdb independently ran MiXCR on the 5' RACE reads; one entry per CDR3 protein. This sample yields about 1.8 million distinct CDR3 sequences, of which 49% are seen a single time; less than 2.5% belongs to the top ten. The sample taken for sequencing was blood. Receptor source: a woman between 40 and 55 years old in good health.

The genes are TRBV12-5 and TRBJ2-4, with a weak D call TRBD2 (5 bases). The germline V and J ends were trimmed by 9 bases and 13 bases, with 19 bases remaining between them. Germline V lookup: CDR1 LGHNT, CDR2 FRNRAP. The CDR3 spans 12 residues. DNA of the CDR3: TGTGCTAGGCTAGCCGGGATTTATGAGCAGTACTTC. Amino acids: CARLAGIYEQYF. Using reference TRBV12-5 and TRBJ2-4 for the parts outside the CDR3, the full variable domain is DARVTQTPRHKVTEMGQEVTMRCQPILGHNTVFWYRQTMMQGLELLAYFRNRAPLDDSGMPKDRFSAEMPDATLATLKIQPSEPRDSAVYFCARLAGIYEQYFGAGTRLSVL.

This clonotype was seen a few times. V gene TRBV20-1 combines with J gene TRBJ1-5; D is unresolved. Trimming stripped 2 bases from V and 11 bases from J, with 10 bases between. The germline CDR1 and CDR2 sequences are DFQATT and SNEGSKA (reference sequence). The CDR3 consists of 11 residues. As DNA, the CDR3 is TGCAGTGCTAGATGGCGGGCCTCCCAGCATTTT. Translated: CSARWRASQHF.

CDR3: CASSNTGFVSQVETQYF. The CDR3 DNA sequence: TGTGCCAGCAGTAACACAGGGTTCGTATCACAAGTGGAGACCCAGTACTTC. The J gene is TRBJ2-5, the V gene TRBV12-3 or TRBV12-4, with a possible D match to TRBD1 (6 bases). The germline V and J ends were trimmed by 5 bases and 5 bases, with 24 bases remaining between them. There are 17 residues in the CDR3.

The gene calls are TRBV2 and TRBJ1-2; no definite D call. Germline CDR1 and CDR2: SNHLY and FYNNEI. With 7 bases removed from V and 2 bases from J, the gap between germline ends came to 11 bases. The CDR3 runs 13 residues. The CDR3 bases are TGTGCCAGCATTTTAAGGGAAAACTATGGCTACACCTTC. It translates to CASILRENYGYTF.

J is TRBJ2-5 and V is TRBV20-1; the D gene is possibly TRBD2 (6 bases). The germline V gene encodes CDR1 DFQATT and CDR2 SNEGSKA (reference sequence). This CDR3 is 14 amino acids long. The V end lost 1 base, the J end lost 2 bases, and 11 bases lay between the germline ends. CDR3 sequence (DNA): TGCAGTGCTAGAGGTCCACGGGGGCAAGAGACCCAGTACTTC. This codes for CSARGPRGQETQYF.

J is TRBJ1-3 and V is TRBV7-2, with D maybe TRBD1 (6 bases). The V end was cut by 5 bases, the J end by 2 bases, with 13 bases between. The CDR3 is made up of 15 amino acids. Germline CDR1 is SGHTA and CDR2 is FQGNSA. CDR3: CASSEGQSAGNTIYF. The CDR3 DNA is TGTGCCAGCAGCGAAGGACAGAGCGCTGGAAACACCATATATTTT.

The V gene is TRBV7-9, the J gene TRBJ2-7; unclear D gene. This CDR3 is 14 amino acids long. V was shortened by 5 bases and J by 0 bases, with 11 bases between the two germline ends. Germline V CDR1 and CDR2: SEHNR, FQNEAQ (reference sequence). CDR3 DNA sequence: TGTGCCAGCAGCACCCGAGAGAGCTCCTACGAGCAGTACTTC. It is translated as CASSTRESSYEQYF.

The rearrangement links TRBV28 to TRBJ2-7, with 7 bases aligning to TRBD2. There are 14 residues in the CDR3. V shed 6 bases and J 4 bases; nucleotides not matched to a gene: 9. Germline lookup yields CDR1 MDHEN and CDR2 SYDVKM. Here the CDR3 DNA reads TGTGCCAGCAGCTCCCAATTCGGGAGGTACGAGCAGTACTTC. This encodes CASSSQFGRYEQYF. Full variable domain (rest looked up from reference TRBV28 and TRBJ2-7): DVKVTQSSRYLVKRTGEKVFLECVQDMDHENMFWYRQDPGLGLRLIYFSYDVKMKEKGDIPEGYSVSREKKERFSLILESASTNQTSMYLCASSSQFGRYEQYFGPGTRLTVT.

The V gene is TRBV19, the J gene TRBJ2-1, with 11 bases that match TRBD1. Germline trimming cut 7 bases from V and 10 bases from J; bases unmatched to any gene: 12. CDR1 and CDR2 (germline): LNHDA, SQIVND (reference sequence). CDR3 length: 15 amino acids. The CDR3 loop is CASIDSGTGGWEQFF. CDR3 in DNA: TGTGCCAGTATCGACTCCGGGACAGGGGGATGGGAGCAGTTCTTC.

The J gene is TRBJ2-5, the V gene TRBV10-2; D unresolved. Germline lookup yields CDR1 WSHSY and CDR2 SAAADI. Trimming removed 8 bases from V and 9 bases from J, with 16 bases in between. This CDR3 is 12 amino acids long. CDR3 in DNA: TGCGCCAGCGGCAAACCCCTTGGGGCCCAGTACTTC. This encodes CASGKPLGAQYF.

This clonotype occurred a few times. The chain has TRBV5-1 and TRBJ2-1; D uncertain. The CDR3 contains 15 residues. Germline V gives CDR1 SGHRS, CDR2 YFSETQ. V lost 0 bases to trimming and J lost 0 bases, with 7 bases between them. CDR3: CASSLVQSSYNEQFF. The CDR3 DNA is TGCGCCAGCAGCTTGGTCCAGAGCTCCTACAATGAGCAGTTCTTC.

This clonotype was detected only a few times. The chain has TRBV27 and TRBJ1-2, with 10 positions matching TRBD1. This CDR3 is 14 amino acids long. V shed 2 bases, J shed 8 bases, and the junction held 5 bases outside the gene matches. The germline V gene encodes CDR1 MNHEY and CDR2 SMNVEV (reference sequence). The CDR3: CASSLRDRGGGYTF. The CDR3 region has the DNA TGTGCCAGCAGTTTAAGGGACAGGGGAGGAGGCTACACCTTC.